The 25 T cell receptor beta chains presented below share a single source sample, sequenced in a study of shared clonotypes between healthy human individuals. Only in-frame clones appear in the TCRdb table, and some are missing; sequencing was by immunoSEQ multiplex PCR. The sample holds 2 million or so clones, 95% seen once. Material: naive CD4+ T cells sorted from blood. Subset denoted: CD45RA+ positively selected. These TCRs come from a man aged 18 to 29 in good health.

This rearrangement joins TRBV5-1 to TRBJ2-2; 9 nucleotides match TRBD2. Germline V lookup: CDR1 SGHRS, CDR2 YFSETQ. J was trimmed by 4 bases and V by 1 base; bases with no gene match: 5. This CDR3 contains 16 residues. CDR3 sequence: CASSLSGGGATGELFF. The DNA of the CDR3 is TGCGCCAGCAGCTTGTCTGGCGGGGGGGCCACCGGGGAGCTGTTTTTT.

V gene TRBV5-1 combines with J gene TRBJ2-3; weak D call: TRBD2 (6 bases). This CDR3 is built from 17 residues. V lost 4 bases and J lost 2, with 20 bases in between. Germline V gives CDR1 SGHRS, CDR2 YFSETQ. The CDR3 spells CASSNPAGRVNTDTQYF. In nucleotides, the CDR3 is TGCGCCAGCAGCAACCCGGCGGGGCGGGTGAACACAGATACGCAGTATTTT.

This clone was found once. The chain has TRBV28 and TRBJ2-2; TRBD1 matches at 10 bases. Germline CDR1 MDHEN, CDR2 SYDVKM. Germline trimming cut 6 bases from V and 5 bases from J; bases unmatched to any gene: 3. CDR3 length: 14 amino acids. The CDR3 protein is CASSRDRGTGELFF. The CDR3 DNA reads as TGTGCCAGCAGCCGGGACAGGGGTACCGGGGAGCTGTTTTTT.

A single count supports this clone. The J gene is TRBJ2-1, the V gene TRBV2; D gene ambiguous. Trimming shortened V by 0 bases and J by 10 bases, and 13 bases separated the two germline ends. There are 14 residues in the CDR3. The germline gives CDR1 SNHLY, CDR2 FYNNEI. The CDR3 DNA is TGTGCCAGCAGTGAAGCTCTCCCTGGCAGGGAGCAGTTCTTC. It codes for CASSEALPGREQFF.

The chain recombines TRBV5-1 with TRBJ1-2; 10 nucleotides match TRBD1. CDR3 length equals 14 residues. V shed 4 bases, J shed 6 bases, and the junction held 6 bases outside the gene matches. The germline V gene has CDR1 SGHRS and CDR2 YFSETQ. CDR3 region: CASSIDRGQNGYTF. The CDR3 coding sequence is TGCGCCAGCAGCATAGACAGGGGGCAGAATGGCTACACCTTC.

The chain employs TRBV18 and TRBJ2-7; D gene uncertain. Germline values: CDR1 KGHSH, CDR2 LQKENI. The CDR3 runs to 14 residues. The V end lost 3 bases, the J end lost 3 bases, and 12 bases lay between the germline ends. CDR3: CASSPGRRYYEQYF. CDR3 nucleotide sequence: TGTGCCAGCTCACCCGGTAGGAGATACTACGAGCAGTACTTC.

This chain joins TRBV4-2 and TRBJ2-7; D is undetermined. The germline gives CDR1 LGHNA, CDR2 YNFKEQ. V lost 0 bases and J lost 5, with 2 bases in between. The CDR3 covers 11 residues. CDR3 sequence: CASSQENEQYF. CDR3 DNA: TGTGCCAGCAGCCAAGAGAACGAGCAGTACTTC.

In regard to this clone: Other DNA sequences in the same sample also yield this CDR3. The rearrangement uses TRBV5-1 and TRBJ1-1; the match to TRBD1 covers 7 bases. With V trimmed by 0 bases and J by 0 bases, 2 bases remained unmatched. Germline CDR1 and CDR2: SGHRS and YFSETQ. This CDR3 comprises 15 residues. CDR3 in DNA: TGCGCCAGCAGCTTGGGGGGACAGATGAACACTGAAGCTTTCTTT. Protein sequence: CASSLGGQMNTEAFF.

The chain carries TRBV28 and TRBJ2-7, with D possibly matching TRBD2 (7 bases). The V gene's germline CDR1 is MDHEN and CDR2 SYDVKM. V was clipped by 2 bases and J by 0 bases, with 14 bases between them. The CDR3 totals 16 residues. CDR3 region: CASSLDSGGLSYEQYF. Here the CDR3 DNA reads TGTGCCAGCAGTTTAGATTCGGGGGGCCTCTCCTACGAGCAGTACTTC.

The table lists this clone with a count of one. The rearrangement joins TRBV5-5 to TRBJ1-6; D call uncertain. The CDR3 extends over 15 amino acids. V was cut by 0 bases and J by 7 bases, with 11 bases left in between. Germline loops: CDR1 SGHKS, CDR2 YYEKEE (reference sequence). The CDR3 DNA reads as TGTGCCAGCAGCTTGGGCCCTCTTACGAATTCACCCCTCCACTTT. Translating gives CASSLGPLTNSPLHF.

This chain uses TRBV7-6 with TRBJ1-4, with a weak D call TRBD1 (5 bases). V lost 5 bases, J lost 5 bases, and 12 bases lay in between. Germline CDR1 and CDR2: SGHVS and FNYEAQ. CDR3 length equals 14 residues. DNA for the CDR3: TGTGCCAGCAGCCCCCGCCGGGGGAATGAAAAACTGTTTTTT. It yields the protein CASSPRRGNEKLFF.

Written as DNA, the CDR3 is TGTGCCACCAGCAGAGGCGACGGAGTCTCTGGAAACACCATATATTTT. It is translated as CATSRGDGVSGNTIYF. The chain is built from TRBV15 and TRBJ1-3; D is unresolved. Germline values: CDR1 LNHNV, CDR2 YYDKDF (reference sequence). V was cut by 1 base and J by 0 bases, with 10 bases left in between. The CDR3 is 16 amino acids.

The chain recombines TRBV9 with TRBJ2-1; 16 bases are shared with TRBD2. V lost 5 bases and J lost 9; bases outside the gene matches: 5. CDR1 is SGDLS and CDR2 is YYNGEE in the germline V gene. The CDR3 consists of 15 residues. The CDR3 DNA reads as TGTGCCAGCAGTGCCGGGACTAGCGGGAGGGTTGAGCAGTTCTTC. It codes for CASSAGTSGRVEQFF.

The chain couples TRBV6-5 to TRBJ1-2; 7 bases match TRBD1. V dropped 5 bases and J dropped 7; count of bases not matched to a gene: 7. The CDR3 totals 13 residues. Germline V gene lookup returns CDR1 MNHEY and CDR2 SVGAGI. CDR3 bases: TGTGCCAGCAGTCGATACACAGGGGCTGGCTACACCTTC. It codes for CASSRYTGAGYTF.

The chain has TRBV11-2 and TRBJ1-2; D not certain. This CDR3 is 17 amino acids long. Trimming took 5 bases from V and 0 from J, leaving 19 bases between them. The germline gives CDR1 SGHAT, CDR2 FQNNGV. CDR3 sequence reads: CASSQGRVRTANYGYTF. Written as DNA, the CDR3 is TGTGCCAGCAGCCAAGGCCGGGTCCGCACCGCTAACTATGGCTACACCTTC.

Remarks on this clone: This sequence may be a read error, since a much larger clone differs from it by one base. Lacking the conserved final phenylalanine or tryptophan, this CDR3 likely reflects a read error. This chain joins TRBV2 and TRBJ1-2; 8 bases match TRBD1. Looked up from germline, CDR1 is SNHLY and CDR2 is FYNNEI. The length of the CDR3 is 15 residues. Trimming at V came to 6 bases and at J to 0 bases, leaving 6 bases not matched to a gene. The CDR3 is CASSLGQGANYGYTS. DNA of the CDR3: TGTGCCAGCAGCCTCGGACAGGGAGCTAACTATGGCTACACCTCC.

This clone was counted a single time. This chain uses TRBV15 with TRBJ1-3, with 7 bases that match TRBD1. V lost 0 bases and J lost 0; bases outside the gene matches: 17. CDR1 LNHNV and CDR2 YYDKDF come from the germline V gene (reference sequence). The CDR3 consists of 21 residues. Here the CDR3 reads CATSRELRTRGTASSGNTIYF. As DNA, the CDR3 is TGTGCCACCAGCAGAGAACTTAGGACACGGGGGACAGCGAGCTCTGGAAACACCATATATTTT. Looking up the rest from reference TRBV15 and TRBJ1-3 gives the full variable domain: DAMVIQNPRYQVTQFGKPVTLSCSQTLNHNVMYWYQQKSSQAPKLLFHYYDKDFNNEADTPDNFQSRRPNTSFCFLDIRSPGLGDTAMYLCATSRELRTRGTASSGNTIYFGEGSWLTVV.

J is TRBJ2-7 and V is TRBV12-2; no DNA check was done on the table's D call, TRBD2. TRBV12-2 is recorded as a pseudogene. The CDR3 has 16 residues. In DNA form, the CDR3 reads TGTGCAAGTCGCTGGAGTTGGACTAGCGGTGCCTACGAGCAGTACTTC. Translated: CASRWSWTSGAYEQYF.

The chain has TRBV19 and TRBJ1-5; D unclear. The germline V gene encodes CDR1 LNHDA and CDR2 SQIVND (reference sequence). This CDR3 has 12 amino acids. Trimming removed 4 bases at V and 6 bases at J, with 7 bases between. CDR3: CASSRQLQPQHF. The CDR3 DNA follows: TGTGCCAGTAGTAGGCAGCTTCAGCCCCAGCATTTT.

The genes are TRBV11-2 and TRBJ2-5; a possible D gene is TRBD2 (6 bases). The germline gives CDR1 SGHAT, CDR2 FQNNGV. Between the trimmed V and J ends, which lost 5 bases and 3 bases, there was a span of 16 bases. The CDR3 runs to 15 residues. The CDR3 protein is CASSPGDSGKETQYF. For the CDR3, the DNA is TGTGCCAGCAGCCCTGGGGATAGCGGAAAAGAGACCCAGTACTTC.

The chain recombines TRBV14 with TRBJ1-6; D not certain. Trimming took off 3 bases at V and 2 bases at J, with 5 bases between the two ends. Per germline, CDR1 SGHDN and CDR2 FVKESK. This CDR3 spans 14 amino acids. The CDR3 DNA reads as TGTGCCAGCAGCCACCGGGCCTATAATTCACCCCTCCACTTT. This encodes CASSHRAYNSPLHF. Together with reference TRBV14 and TRBJ1-6, the CDR3 gives the full variable domain: EAGVTQFPSHSVIEKGQTVTLRCDPISGHDNLYWYRRVMGKEIKFLLHFVKESKQDESGMPNNRFLAERTGGTYSTLKVQPAELEDSGVYFCASSHRAYNSPLHFGNGTRLTVT.

About this clone itself: Other DNA sequences in the sample encode the same CDR3. The CDR3 spells CASSLTGSYGYTF. CDR3 in DNA: TGTGCCAGCAGCCTGACGGGGAGCTATGGCTACACCTTC. The J gene is TRBJ1-2, the V gene TRBV5-4; no reliable D call. Germline V gene sequence: CDR1 SGHNT, CDR2 YYREEE (reference sequence). Between the trimmed V and J ends, which lost 4 bases and 4 bases, there was a span of 11 bases. The CDR3 consists of 13 residues.

In nucleotides, the CDR3 is TGTGCCAGCTCCTTTAACAGGGACATGAACACTGAAGCTTTCTTT. This gives the protein CASSFNRDMNTEAFF. The chain joins TRBV6-5 to TRBJ1-1; tentative D call: TRBD1 (6 bases). The germline V and J ends were trimmed by 8 bases and 0 bases, with 16 bases remaining between them. The CDR3 sequence is 15 residues long. From germline, CDR1 is MNHEY and CDR2 SVGAGI.

The CDR3 nucleotides read TGTGCCAGCAGTCTTCTAAGCGGGAGTAAGTACGAGCAGTACTTC. Its translation: CASSLLSGSKYEQYF. The chain links TRBV6-5 to TRBJ2-7, with 8 bases that match TRBD2. J lost 4 bases, V lost 5 bases, and 10 bases had no gene match. CDR1 is MNHEY and CDR2 is SVGAGI in the germline V gene. The CDR3 sequence is 15 residues long.

The rearrangement links TRBV4-1 to TRBJ1-2; the match to TRBD1 covers 7 bases. V was pared by 4 bases and J by 4 bases, with 6 bases of the junction left unmatched. Germline V gives CDR1 MGHRA, CDR2 YSYEKL. The CDR3 loop spans 14 amino acids. The CDR3 spells CASSREDRAYGYTF. The CDR3 DNA reads TGCGCCAGCAGCCGAGAAGACAGGGCCTATGGCTACACCTTC.